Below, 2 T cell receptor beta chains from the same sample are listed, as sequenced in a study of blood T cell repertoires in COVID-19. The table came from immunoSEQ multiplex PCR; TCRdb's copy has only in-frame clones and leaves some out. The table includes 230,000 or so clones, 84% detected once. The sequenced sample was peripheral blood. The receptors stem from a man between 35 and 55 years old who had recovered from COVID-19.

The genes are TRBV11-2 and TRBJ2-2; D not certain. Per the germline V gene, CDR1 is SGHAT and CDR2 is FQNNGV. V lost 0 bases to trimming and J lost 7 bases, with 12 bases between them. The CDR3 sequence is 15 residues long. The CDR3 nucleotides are TGTGCCAGCAGCTTAGAGGCAGGATACGGCGGGGAGCTGTTTTTT. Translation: CASSLEAGYGGELFF. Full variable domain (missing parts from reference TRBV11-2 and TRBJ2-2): EAGVAQSPRYKIIEKRQSVAFWCNPISGHATLYWYQQILGQGPKLLIQFQNNGVVDDSQLPKDRFSAERLKGVDSTLKIQPAKLEDSAVYLCASSLEAGYGGELFFGEGSRLTVL.

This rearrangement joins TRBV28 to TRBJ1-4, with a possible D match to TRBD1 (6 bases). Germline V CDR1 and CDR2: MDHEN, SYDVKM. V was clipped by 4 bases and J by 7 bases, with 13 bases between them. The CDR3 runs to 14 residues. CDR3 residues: CASSSGRGGEKLFF. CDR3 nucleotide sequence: TGTGCCAGCAGTTCCGGGAGGGGGGGTGAAAAACTGTTTTTT.